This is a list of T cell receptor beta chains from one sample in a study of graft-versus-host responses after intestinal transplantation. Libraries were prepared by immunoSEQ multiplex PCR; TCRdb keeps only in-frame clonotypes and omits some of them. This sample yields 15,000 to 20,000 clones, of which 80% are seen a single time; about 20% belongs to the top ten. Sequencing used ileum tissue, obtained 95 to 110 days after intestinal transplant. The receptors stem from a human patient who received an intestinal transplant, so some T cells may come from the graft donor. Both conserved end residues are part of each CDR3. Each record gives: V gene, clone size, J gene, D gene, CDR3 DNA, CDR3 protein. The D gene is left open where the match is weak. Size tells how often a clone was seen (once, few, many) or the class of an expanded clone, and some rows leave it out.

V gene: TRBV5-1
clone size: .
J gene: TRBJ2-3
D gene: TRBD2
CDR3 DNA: TGCGCCAGCAGCTTATCGGGCGGGGGTTCCACAGATACGCAGTATTTT
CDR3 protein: CASSLSGGGSTDTQYF

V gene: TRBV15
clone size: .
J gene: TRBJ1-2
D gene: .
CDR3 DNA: TGTGCCACCAGCGACCCGGGACCGTATGGCTACACCTTC
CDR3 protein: CATSDPGPYGYTF

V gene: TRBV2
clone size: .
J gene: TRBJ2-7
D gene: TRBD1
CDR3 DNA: TGTGCCAGCCTGGTACTACCCCAGGGGGCTACCTACGAGCAGTACTTC
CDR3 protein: CASLVLPQGATYEQYF

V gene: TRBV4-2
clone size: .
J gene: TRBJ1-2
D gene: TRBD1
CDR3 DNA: TGTGCCAGCAGCCAAGTTCGGGACAGCCCGTATAAGGGCTACACCTTC
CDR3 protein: CASSQVRDSPYKGYTF

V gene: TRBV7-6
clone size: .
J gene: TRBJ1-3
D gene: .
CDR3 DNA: TGTGCCAGCAGCTTAGCGCAACAGGGAGCGACTGGAAACACCATATATTTT
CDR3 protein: CASSLAQQGATGNTIYF

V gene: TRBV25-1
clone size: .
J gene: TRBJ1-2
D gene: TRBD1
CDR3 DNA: TGTGCCAGTCATTCCGGGACAGCCAACTATGGCTACACCTTC
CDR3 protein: CASHSGTANYGYTF

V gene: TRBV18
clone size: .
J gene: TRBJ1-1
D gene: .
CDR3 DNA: TGTGCCAGCTCAGCAGGGAGTTTTAATGAAGCTTTCTTT
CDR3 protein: CASSAGSFNEAFF

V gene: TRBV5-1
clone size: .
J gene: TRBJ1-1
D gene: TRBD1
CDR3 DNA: TGCGCCAGCAGCTTGGGGACAGGTTACGGGAACACTGAAGCTTTCTTT
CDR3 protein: CASSLGTGYGNTEAFF

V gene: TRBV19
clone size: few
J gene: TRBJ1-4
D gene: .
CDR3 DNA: TGTGCCAGTAGTATGAACGGATTAAGTGAAAAACTGTTTTTT
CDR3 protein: CASSMNGLSEKLFF

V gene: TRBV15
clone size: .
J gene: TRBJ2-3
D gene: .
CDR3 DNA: TGTGCCACCAGCACTTTTCGGACGGAGTCCAGCACAGATACGCAGTATTTT
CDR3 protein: CATSTFRTESSTDTQYF

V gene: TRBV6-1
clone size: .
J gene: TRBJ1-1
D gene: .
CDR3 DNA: TGTGCCAGCACCTCAAAAGGCCTCACTGAAGCTTTCTTT
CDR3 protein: CASTSKGLTEAFF

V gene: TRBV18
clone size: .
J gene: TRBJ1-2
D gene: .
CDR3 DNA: TGTGCCAGCTCACCAGGGCAGCTACAGGGTTATGGCTACACCTTC
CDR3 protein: CASSPGQLQGYGYTF

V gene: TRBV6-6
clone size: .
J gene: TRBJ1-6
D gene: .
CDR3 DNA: TGTGCCAGCAGTGGGCAAGCGGACTATAATTCACCCCTCCACTTT
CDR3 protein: CASSGQADYNSPLHF

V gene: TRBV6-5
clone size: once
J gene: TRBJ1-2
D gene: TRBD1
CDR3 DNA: TGTGCCAGCAGTACGGGACAGGGGCAAGGCTACACCTTC
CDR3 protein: CASSTGQGQGYTF

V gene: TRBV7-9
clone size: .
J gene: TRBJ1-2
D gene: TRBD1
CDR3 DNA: TGTGCCAGCAGCTTTCAGGGGGGTTTGGCTAACTATGGCTACACCTTC
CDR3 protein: CASSFQGGLANYGYTF

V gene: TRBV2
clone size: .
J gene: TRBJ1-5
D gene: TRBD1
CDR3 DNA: TGTGCCAGCAGTGAGAGGGACAGGGGAAATCAGCCCCAGCATTTT
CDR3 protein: CASSERDRGNQPQHF

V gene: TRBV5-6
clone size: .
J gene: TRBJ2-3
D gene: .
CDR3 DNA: TGTGCCAGCAGCTTGGGGACCTTTAATACGCAGTATTTT
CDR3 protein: CASSLGTFNTQYF

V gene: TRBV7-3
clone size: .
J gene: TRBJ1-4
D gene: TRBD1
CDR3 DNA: TGTGCCAGCAGCCCGAAGGGCGGGACAGAAGTTCCTAATGAAAAACTGTTTTTT
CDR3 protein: CASSPKGGTEVPNEKLFF

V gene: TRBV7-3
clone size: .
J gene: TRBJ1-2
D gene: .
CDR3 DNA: TGTGCCAGCAGCTTTTATCGGACACTTAAAGGGAATTCCCTCTATGGCTACACCTTC
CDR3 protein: CASSFYRTLKGNSLYGYTF

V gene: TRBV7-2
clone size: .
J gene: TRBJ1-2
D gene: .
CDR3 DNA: TGTGCCAGCAGTCCCCCCTGGCAGGTCCCCTATGGCTACACCTTC
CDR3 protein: CASSPPWQVPYGYTF

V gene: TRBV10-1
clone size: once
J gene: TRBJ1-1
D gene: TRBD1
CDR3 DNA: TGCGCCAGCAGTGAACTAAGGACAGGGTCGAACACTGAAGCTTTCTTT
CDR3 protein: CASSELRTGSNTEAFF

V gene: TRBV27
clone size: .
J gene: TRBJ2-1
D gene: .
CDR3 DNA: TGTGCCAGCAGGCCCCGGGACCGCTCCTACAATGAGCAGTTCTTC
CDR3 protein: CASRPRDRSYNEQFF

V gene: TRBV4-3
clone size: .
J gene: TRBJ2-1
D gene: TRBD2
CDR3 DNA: TGCGCCAGCAGCCAAGAACTAGCGGCGAGCTCCTACAATGAGCAGTTCTTC
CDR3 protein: CASSQELAASSYNEQFF

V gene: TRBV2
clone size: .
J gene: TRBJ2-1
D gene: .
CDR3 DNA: TGTGCCAGCAGCCCTCTGGGGGGAGTTCTCTTTCTTGAGCAGTTCTTC
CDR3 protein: CASSPLGGVLFLEQFF

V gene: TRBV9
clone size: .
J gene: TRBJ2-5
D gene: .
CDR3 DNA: TGTGCCAGCAGCGTCTCAGGGGTTGAGACCCAGTACTTC
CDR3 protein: CASSVSGVETQYF

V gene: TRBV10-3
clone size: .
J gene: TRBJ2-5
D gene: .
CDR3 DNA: TGTGCCATCAGTGAGTCGACGGGAGTTGGGGAGACCCAGTACTTC
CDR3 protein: CAISESTGVGETQYF

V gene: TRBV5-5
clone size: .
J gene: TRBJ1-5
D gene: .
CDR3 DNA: TGTGCCAGCAGCCCCAGGGGTAGCAATCAGCCCCAGCATTTT
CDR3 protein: CASSPRGSNQPQHF

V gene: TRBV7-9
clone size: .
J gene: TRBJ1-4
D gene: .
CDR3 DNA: TGTGCCAGCAGCTTAATCGGACGGGGGAATGAAAAACTGTTTTTT
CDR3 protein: CASSLIGRGNEKLFF

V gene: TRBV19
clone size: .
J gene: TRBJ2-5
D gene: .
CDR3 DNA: TGTGCCAGTAGTATAGGGACAGCGTACCAAGAGACCCAGTACTTC
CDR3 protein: CASSIGTAYQETQYF

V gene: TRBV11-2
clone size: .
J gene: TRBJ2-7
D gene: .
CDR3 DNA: TGTGCCAGCAGCTTAAAACCTCCGGGGCCCTGGAGCTCCTACGAGCAGTACTTC
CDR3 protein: CASSLKPPGPWSSYEQYF

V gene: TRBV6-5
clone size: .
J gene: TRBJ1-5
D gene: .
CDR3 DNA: TGTGCCAGCAAACAGGGTGGGCAGAGCAATCAGCCCCAGCATTTT
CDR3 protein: CASKQGGQSNQPQHF

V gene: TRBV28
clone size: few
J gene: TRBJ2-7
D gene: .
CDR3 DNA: TGTGCCAGCAACGATGATTGGGGCAGAAGCTCCTACGAGCAGTACTTC
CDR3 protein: CASNDDWGRSSYEQYF

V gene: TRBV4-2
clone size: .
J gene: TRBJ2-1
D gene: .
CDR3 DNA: TGTGCCAGCAGCTCTCAGGCCGGCTCCTACAATGAGCAGTTCTTC
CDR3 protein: CASSSQAGSYNEQFF

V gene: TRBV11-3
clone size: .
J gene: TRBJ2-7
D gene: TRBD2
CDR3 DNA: TGTGCCAGCAGCTCCGGGACTAGCGGGAGAGAGGGGGGGTCCTACGAGCAGTACTTC
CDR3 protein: CASSSGTSGREGGSYEQYF

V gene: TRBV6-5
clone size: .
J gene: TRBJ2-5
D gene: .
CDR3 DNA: TGTGCCAGCACCCCTCAGGGGTTGGGAGAGACCCAGTACTTC
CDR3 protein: CASTPQGLGETQYF

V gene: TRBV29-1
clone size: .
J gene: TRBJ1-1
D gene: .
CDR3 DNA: TGCAGCGTTGTACTCAGGGGCACGGGGGGGTACCTGGGGTACACTGAAGCTTTCTTT
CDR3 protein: CSVVLRGTGGYLGYTEAFF

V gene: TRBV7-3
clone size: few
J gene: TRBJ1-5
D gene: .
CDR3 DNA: TGTGCCAGCGGTATATGGGGCGGCAATCAGCCCCAGCATTTT
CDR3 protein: CASGIWGGNQPQHF

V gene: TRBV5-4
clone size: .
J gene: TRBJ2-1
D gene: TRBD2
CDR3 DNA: TGTGCCAGCAGCTTGGGACTAGCGGGGTGGTCCTACAATGAGCAGTTCTTC
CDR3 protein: CASSLGLAGWSYNEQFF

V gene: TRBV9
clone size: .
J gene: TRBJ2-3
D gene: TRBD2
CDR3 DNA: TGTGCCAGCAGCGTAGCAGGGCGGGAGCGGGCCGATACGCAGTATTTT
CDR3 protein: CASSVAGRERADTQYF

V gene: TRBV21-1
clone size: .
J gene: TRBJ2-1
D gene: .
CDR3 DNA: TGTGCCAGCAGCCCCGGGACTAGCGGGAGGAGGATCTACAATGAGCAGTTCTTC
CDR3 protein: CASSPGTSGRRIYNEQFF

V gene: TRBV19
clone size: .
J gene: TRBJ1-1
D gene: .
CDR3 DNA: TGTGCCAGTAGTTTGGCGCCTTTAGGGGGGGTTGGCACTGAAGCTTTCTTT
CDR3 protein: CASSLAPLGGVGTEAFF

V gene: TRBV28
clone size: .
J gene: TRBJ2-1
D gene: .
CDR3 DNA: TGTGCCAGCATTGCGGACCAGGGCCTGTTCTTC
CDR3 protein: CASIADQGLFF

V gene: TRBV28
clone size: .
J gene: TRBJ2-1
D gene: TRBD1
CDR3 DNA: TGTGCCAGCAGTTTGTGGGCCGGGACAGGGGGTTTCTACAATGAGCAGTTCTTC
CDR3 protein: CASSLWAGTGGFYNEQFF

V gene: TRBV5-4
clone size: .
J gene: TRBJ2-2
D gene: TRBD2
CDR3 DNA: TGTGCCAGCAGCTTGGAGGGACTAGCGGGAGTCACCGGGGAGCTGTTTTTT
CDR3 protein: CASSLEGLAGVTGELFF

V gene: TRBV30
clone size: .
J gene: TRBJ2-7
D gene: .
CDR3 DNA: TGTGCCTGGAAAGGCAGCTCCTACGAGCAGTACTTC
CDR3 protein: CAWKGSSYEQYF

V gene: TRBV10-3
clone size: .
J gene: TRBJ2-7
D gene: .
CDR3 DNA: TGTGCCATCAGTGAGTCTATGGGGGTTGGCGAGCAGTACTTC
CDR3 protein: CAISESMGVGEQYF